This T cell receptor (beta chain) came from a study of T cell responses to AZD1222 COVID-19 vaccine. Findings and limits, study-wide: The donor group comprised mostly white British people and more females; the analysis possibly underestimated clonal diversity. The span of vaccine-associated CD4 TCRs extended across spike, with dominance at 160-218 and 743-854.

As concerns this clone: Its antigen is currently unknown.

V was shortened by 5 bases and J by 0 bases, with 3 bases between the two germline ends. Germline values: CDR1 KGHDR, CDR2 SFDVKD. The CDR3 has 13 residues. Sequencing was performed with immunoSEQ multiplex PCR; in TCRdb, only in-frame clones are kept and a portion is missing. Of roughly 140,000 clones in the sample, just under 95% were seen once. V usage is TRBV24-1 and J usage is TRBJ2-2; D not certain. The sample consisted of peripheral blood, taken on day 0 of AZD1222 vaccination. The receptor was isolated from an adult in good health. For the CDR3, the DNA is TGTGCCACCAGTGGGCCGAACACCGGGGAGCTGTTTTTT. It is translated as CATSGPNTGELFF.